What follows are 20 T cell receptor beta chains derived from one specimen sequenced in a study of T cells in Graves' hyperthyroidism and ophthalmopathy. There were TCR beta CDR3 regions amplified from RNA transcripts. The study used the HTBI primer set for a first-round RT-PCR of the TCR CDR3. TCRdb processed the multiplex PCR reads anew with MiXCR; each CDR3 protein has one entry. The sample contains around 620,000 distinct CDR3 sequences, over 12% of which appear only once. Specimen: blood. All receptors come from a woman aged 18 to 35 with Graves' ophthalmopathy.

This clonotype was seen many times. The chain joins TRBV20-1 to TRBJ2-3; 7 bases fit TRBD1. The CDR3 is made up of 15 amino acids. With V trimmed by 6 bases and J by 3 bases, 12 bases remained unmatched. Germline V gene lookup returns CDR1 DFQATT and CDR2 SNEGSKA (reference sequence). DNA of the CDR3: TGCAGTGCGGAGACAGGGCGGTGGGGGACAGATACGCAGTATTTT. It yields the protein CSAETGRWGTDTQYF.

This clonotype was detected ten times or more. The rearrangement uses TRBV24-1 and TRBJ2-2, with D maybe TRBD1 (6 bases). With 2 bases removed from V and 6 bases from J, the gap between germline ends came to 9 bases. The CDR3 is 14 residues long. Germline V gives CDR1 KGHDR, CDR2 SFDVKD. CDR3 DNA: TGTGCCACCAGTGATTACAGGGCCTCCGGGGAGCTGTTTTTT. It encodes CATSDYRASGELFF.

This clonotype was detected only a few times. The chain employs TRBV5-6 and TRBJ2-2; 9 positions match TRBD2. V dropped 0 bases and J dropped 0; count of bases not matched to a gene: 6. This CDR3 has 18 amino acids. Germline CDR1 SGHDT, CDR2 YYEEEE. CDR3 sequence: CASSLGGRTSANTGELFF. In DNA, the CDR3 is TGTGCCAGCAGCTTGGGGGGACGGACTAGCGCGAACACCGGGGAGCTGTTTTTT.

This clonotype appeared many times. J is TRBJ2-5 and V is TRBV29-1; D uncertain. The length of the CDR3 is 12 residues. Germline CDR1 reads SQVTM; CDR2 reads ANQGSEA. V was shortened by 4 bases and J by 1 base, with 7 bases between the two germline ends. CDR3 DNA sequence: TGCAGCGTTGGTGGCATCCAAGAGACCCAGTACTTC. Translating gives CSVGGIQETQYF.

The chain carries TRBV9 and TRBJ2-5; D gene ambiguous. Deletions cut 0 bases from V and 0 bases from J, with 9 bases between. The CDR3 consists of 15 residues. CDR1 is SGDLS, CDR2 YYNGEE, per germline. CDR3 protein: CASSVEGNNQETQYF. The CDR3 DNA follows: TGTGCCAGCAGCGTAGAGGGCAACAACCAAGAGACCCAGTACTTC.

This clonotype was seen ten or more times. The V and J genes are TRBV20-1 and TRBJ1-5; 10 nucleotides align to TRBD1. CDR1 is DFQATT, CDR2 SNEGSKA, per germline (reference sequence). This CDR3 spans 13 amino acids. Trimming cost V 6 bases and J 4 bases; bases outside gene matches: 3. CDR3 sequence: CSARTGGNQPQHF. As DNA, the CDR3 is TGCAGTGCACGGACAGGGGGGAATCAGCCCCAGCATTTT.

This clonotype was seen a few times. The gene calls are TRBV5-6 and TRBJ2-5, with 9 positions matching TRBD1. V lost 0 bases and J lost 9; bases outside the gene matches: 9. Per the germline V gene, CDR1 is SGHDT and CDR2 is YYEEEE. The CDR3 spans 15 residues. The CDR3 nucleotides are TGTGCCAGCAGCTTGGGGGGACAGGGAGATCTGGCCCAGTACTTC. As protein: CASSLGGQGDLAQYF.

This chain uses TRBV18 with TRBJ2-1; no definite D call. Trimming cost V 0 bases and J 6 bases, with 6 bases left between them. Germline loops: CDR1 KGHSH, CDR2 LQKENI. The CDR3 has 13 residues. CDR3 coding DNA: TGTGCCAGCTCACCACCTTACAGCAATGAGCAGTTCTTC. Translation gives CASSPPYSNEQFF.

This clonotype was observed at least ten times. The rearrangement uses TRBV12-3 or TRBV12-4 and TRBJ2-5; the match to TRBD1 covers 7 bases. There are 14 residues in the CDR3. V lost 3 bases and J lost 4; bases outside the gene matches: 5. CDR3 region: CASSFRQGVETQYF. The CDR3 nucleotides are TGTGCCAGCAGTTTCCGGCAGGGGGTAGAGACCCAGTACTTC.

This clonotype was picked up many times. CDR3 nucleotides: TGTGCCAGCGATACCCCCGAGACAGATACGCAGTATTTT. It codes for CASDTPETDTQYF. This sequence joins TRBV28 and TRBJ2-3; no clear D gene. The CDR3 extends over 13 amino acids. V shed 8 bases and J shed 3 bases, with 12 bases lying between them. The V gene's germline CDR1 is MDHEN and CDR2 SYDVKM.

This clonotype was seen ten or more times. The chain joins TRBV5-1 to TRBJ2-1; 12 nucleotides align to TRBD2. Germline V gives CDR1 SGHRS, CDR2 YFSETQ. The CDR3 is 17 amino acids. Trimming cost V 0 bases and J 0 bases; bases outside gene matches: 1. The CDR3 DNA follows: TGCGCCAGCAGCTTGGGACTAGCGGGAGTCTCCTACAATGAGCAGTTCTTC. As protein: CASSLGLAGVSYNEQFF.

CDR3 nucleotides: TGTGCCAGCAGCTTGGTTGGCCAACTCGGGGCTGAAGCTTTCTTT. Residues: CASSLVGQLGAEAFF. The rearrangement links TRBV5-6 to TRBJ1-1; no definite D call. The CDR3 has 15 amino acids. Germline loops: CDR1 SGHDT, CDR2 YYEEEE. Trimming left V 0 bases short and J 6 bases short, with 15 bases between.

The CDR3: CASSQRTVTNTGELFF. The CDR3 region has the DNA TGTGCCAGCAGCCAACGAACAGTGACGAACACCGGGGAGCTGTTTTTT. The chain carries TRBV14 and TRBJ2-2, with unresolved D. The CDR3 has 16 residues. Trimming took off 2 bases at V and 0 bases at J, with 10 bases between the two ends. The germline CDR1 and CDR2 sequences are SGHDN and FVKESK.

This clonotype has ten or more counts. The chain has TRBV20-1 and TRBJ2-3, with 16 positions matching TRBD2. The CDR3 is 17 amino acids. J lost 6 bases, V lost 6 bases, and 12 bases had no gene match. CDR1 is DFQATT, CDR2 SNEGSKA, per germline (reference sequence). DNA for the CDR3: TGCAGTGCGATCGGGACTAGCGGGAGGGCCGTCCCCGATACGCAGTATTTT. Translated: CSAIGTSGRAVPDTQYF.

This clonotype came up a few times. The rearrangement joins TRBV28 to TRBJ2-7, with 8 bases that match TRBD1. Looked up from germline, CDR1 is MDHEN and CDR2 is SYDVKM. V trimming: 8 bases; J trimming: 3 bases; junction bases outside the gene matches: 6. This CDR3 has 13 residues. CDR3 bases: TGTGCCAGCCAGGGGGCCCCGGGCTACGAGCAGTACTTC. It translates to CASQGAPGYEQYF.

This clonotype was found a few times. The chain joins TRBV19 to TRBJ1-1; the D gene is possibly TRBD1 (5 bases). Trimming took off 4 bases at V and 4 bases at J, with 16 bases between the two ends. The CDR3 spans 15 residues. Germline CDR1 LNHDA, CDR2 SQIVND (reference sequence). The CDR3 here is CASSSQRGWLTEAFF. DNA of the CDR3: TGTGCCAGTAGTAGTCAAAGGGGTTGGCTCACTGAAGCTTTCTTT.

This clonotype appeared a single time. Since a much larger clone is just one base distant, this may be a read error. This rearrangement joins TRBV30 to TRBJ2-1; 9 nucleotides line up with TRBD1. This CDR3 contains 15 residues. V was clipped by 4 bases and J by 4 bases; unmatched bases: 8. Germline assignment: CDR1 GTSNPN and CDR2 SVGIG (reference sequence). In nucleotides, the CDR3 is TGTGCCTGGAATACCGGGACAGGGACTTACAATGAGCAGTTCTTC. It codes for CAWNTGTGTYNEQFF.

The sample holds a few counts of this clonotype. The genes are TRBV4-1 and TRBJ1-1, with TRBD1 as a possible D gene (6 bases). Trimming stripped 4 bases from V and 1 base from J, with 16 bases between. The CDR3 covers 16 residues. Germline assignment: CDR1 MGHRA and CDR2 YSYEKL. The CDR3, as DNA: TGCGCCAGCAGCCTGCTGTGGGGGGCTTCGAACACTGAAGCTTTCTTT. It translates to CASSLLWGASNTEAFF.

This clonotype was observed at least ten times. The rearrangement uses TRBV3-1 and TRBJ2-1; TRBD2 matches 11 bases. Germline V gene sequence: CDR1 LGHDT, CDR2 YNNKEL (reference sequence). Trimming at V came to 1 base and at J to 2 bases, leaving 4 bases not matched to a gene. This CDR3 has 17 amino acids. CDR3 sequence: CASSQVGGLAAYNEQFF. CDR3 coding DNA: TGTGCCAGCAGCCAAGTTGGGGGACTAGCGGCCTACAATGAGCAGTTCTTC.

The rearrangement links TRBV18 to TRBJ2-3; D possibly corresponds to TRBD2 (7 bases). V lost 4 bases, J lost 3 bases, and 17 bases lay in between. In germline, CDR1 is KGHSH, CDR2 LQKENI. The CDR3 extends over 16 amino acids. The CDR3 DNA sequence: TGTGCCAGCTCACTCGCGGGGGCCGGAGGGACAGATACGCAGTATTTT. Amino acid sequence: CASSLAGAGGTDTQYF.